This TCR beta chain emerged from a study of breast tumors, draining lymph nodes, adjacent tissues. This clonotype came up many times. Its antigen is unidentified. General study findings and limits: The lymph node origin of tumor T cells was framed as consistent with a hypothesis, not demonstrated. Tumors had less TCR diversity than lymph nodes, more than nontumor tissue. Luminal-like breast cancer showed significantly higher tumor–nontumor repertoire similarity than basal-like.

Each CDR3 protein is one row after TCRdb ran MiXCR on the multiplex PCR reads. The data hold about 130,000 distinct CDR3 sequences, with 21% observed a single time. The lymph nodes were axillary draining lymph nodes from breast cancer patients. The CDR3 is made up of 15 amino acids. The V gene's germline CDR1 is SGHRS and CDR2 YFSETQ. J was trimmed by 1 base and V by 4 bases; bases with no gene match: 6. The sequenced material came from axillary lymph node tissue. The receptor comes from a female donor with breast cancer. Some clones in this sample may be carry-over from other donors' samples. V and J are TRBV5-1 and TRBJ2-3, with 7 bases fitting TRBD1. CDR3 in DNA: TGCGCCAGCAGCACCGACAGGGTCGGCACAGATACGCAGTATTTT. Residues: CASSTDRVGTDTQYF.